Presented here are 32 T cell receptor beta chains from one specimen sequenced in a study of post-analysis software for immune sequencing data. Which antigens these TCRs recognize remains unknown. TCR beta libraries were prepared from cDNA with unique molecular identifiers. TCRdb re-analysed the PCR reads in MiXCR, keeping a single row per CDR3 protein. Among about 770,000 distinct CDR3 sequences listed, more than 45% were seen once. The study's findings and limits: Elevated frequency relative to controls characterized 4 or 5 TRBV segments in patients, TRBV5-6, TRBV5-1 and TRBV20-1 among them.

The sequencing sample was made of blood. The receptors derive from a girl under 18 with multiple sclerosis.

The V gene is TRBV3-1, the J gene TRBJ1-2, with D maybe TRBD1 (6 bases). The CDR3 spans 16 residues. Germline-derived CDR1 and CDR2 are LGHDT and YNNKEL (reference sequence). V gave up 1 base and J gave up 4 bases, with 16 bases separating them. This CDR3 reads CASSQGAQGPLYGYTF. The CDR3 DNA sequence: TGTGCCAGCAGCCAAGGAGCCCAGGGGCCCCTCTATGGCTACACCTTC.

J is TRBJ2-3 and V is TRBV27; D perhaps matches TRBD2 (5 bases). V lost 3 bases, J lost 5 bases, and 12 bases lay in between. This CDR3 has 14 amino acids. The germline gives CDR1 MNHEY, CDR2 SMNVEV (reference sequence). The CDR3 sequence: CASSFGPRGDTQYF. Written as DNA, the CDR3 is TGTGCCAGCAGTTTTGGTCCCCGGGGAGATACGCAGTATTTT.

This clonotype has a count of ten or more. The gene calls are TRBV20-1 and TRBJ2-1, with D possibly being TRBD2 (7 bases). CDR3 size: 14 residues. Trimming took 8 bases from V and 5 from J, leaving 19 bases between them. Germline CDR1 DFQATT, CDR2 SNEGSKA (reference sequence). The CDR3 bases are TGCAGTACAAGGGAGGGGGGATATAACAATGAGCAGTTCTTC. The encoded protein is CSTREGGYNNEQFF.

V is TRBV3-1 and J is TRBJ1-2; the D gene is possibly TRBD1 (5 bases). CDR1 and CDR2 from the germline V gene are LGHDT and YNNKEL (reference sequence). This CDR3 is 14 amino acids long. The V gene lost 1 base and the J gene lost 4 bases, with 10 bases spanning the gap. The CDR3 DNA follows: TGTGCCAGCAGCCAAGCGTATACAGGCTATGGCTACACCTTC. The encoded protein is CASSQAYTGYGYTF.

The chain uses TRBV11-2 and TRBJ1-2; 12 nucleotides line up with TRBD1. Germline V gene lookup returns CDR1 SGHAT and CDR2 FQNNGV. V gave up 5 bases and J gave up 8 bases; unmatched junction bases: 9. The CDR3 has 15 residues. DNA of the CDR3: TGTGCCAGCAGCCGCACGGGACAGGGGGCCCGCGGCTACACCTTC. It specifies CASSRTGQGARGYTF.

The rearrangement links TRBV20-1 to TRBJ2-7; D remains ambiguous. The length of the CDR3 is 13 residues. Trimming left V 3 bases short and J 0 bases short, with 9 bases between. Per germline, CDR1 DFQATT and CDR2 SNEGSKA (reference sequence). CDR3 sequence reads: CSASPESSYEQYF. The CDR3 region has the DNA TGCAGTGCTAGTCCAGAGAGCTCCTACGAGCAGTACTTC.

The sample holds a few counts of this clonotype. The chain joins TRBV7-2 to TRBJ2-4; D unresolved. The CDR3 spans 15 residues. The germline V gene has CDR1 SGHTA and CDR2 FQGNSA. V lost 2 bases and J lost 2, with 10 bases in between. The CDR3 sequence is CASSLSRVTKNIQYF. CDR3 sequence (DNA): TGTGCCAGCAGCTTATCAAGGGTAACCAAAAACATTCAGTACTTC.

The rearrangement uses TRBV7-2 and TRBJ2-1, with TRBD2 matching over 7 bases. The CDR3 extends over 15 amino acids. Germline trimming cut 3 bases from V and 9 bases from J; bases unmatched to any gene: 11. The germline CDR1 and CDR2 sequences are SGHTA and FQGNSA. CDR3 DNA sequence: TGTGCCAGCAGCTTTAATGGCGGGAGAGGAAGTGAGCAGTTCTTC. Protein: CASSFNGGRGSEQFF.

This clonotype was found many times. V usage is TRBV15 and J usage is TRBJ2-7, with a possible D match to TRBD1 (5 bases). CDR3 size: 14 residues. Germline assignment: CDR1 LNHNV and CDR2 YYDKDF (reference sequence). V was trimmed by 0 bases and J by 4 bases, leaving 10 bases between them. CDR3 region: CATSRDPGKYEQYF. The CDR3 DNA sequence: TGTGCCACCAGCAGAGATCCAGGGAAGTACGAGCAGTACTTC.

The CDR3, as DNA: TGTGCCAGCAGCGCGGGGGGGACTAGTCACAATGAGCAGTTCTTC. Translation gives CASSAGGTSHNEQFF. This chain links TRBV9 with TRBJ2-1, with 8 bases identical to TRBD2. This CDR3 has 15 amino acids. Germline CDR1 reads SGDLS; CDR2 reads YYNGEE. Trimming at V came to 3 bases and at J to 5 bases, leaving 7 bases not matched to a gene.

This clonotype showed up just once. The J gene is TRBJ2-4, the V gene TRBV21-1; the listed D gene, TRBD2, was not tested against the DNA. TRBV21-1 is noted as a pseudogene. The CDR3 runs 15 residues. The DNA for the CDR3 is TGTGCCAGCAGCAAAGCGCCCCACGGGAGGCACATTCAGTACTTC. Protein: CASSKAPHGRHIQYF.

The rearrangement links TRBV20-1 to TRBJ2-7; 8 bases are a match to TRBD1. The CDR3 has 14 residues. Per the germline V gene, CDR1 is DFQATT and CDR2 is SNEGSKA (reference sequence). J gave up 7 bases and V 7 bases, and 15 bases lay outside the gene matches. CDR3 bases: TGCAGTGTAAACCCGACAGGGGCCGTGGGGGAGCAGTACTTC. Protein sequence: CSVNPTGAVGEQYF.

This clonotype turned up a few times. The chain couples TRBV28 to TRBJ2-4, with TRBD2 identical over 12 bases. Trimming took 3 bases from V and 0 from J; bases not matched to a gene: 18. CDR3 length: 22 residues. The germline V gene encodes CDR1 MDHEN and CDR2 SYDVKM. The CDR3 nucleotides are TGTGCCAGCAGTTTCCCCCGCGGTTCGCGACTAGCGGGAGAGGGAGCCAAAAACATTCAGTACTTC. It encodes CASSFPRGSRLAGEGAKNIQYF.

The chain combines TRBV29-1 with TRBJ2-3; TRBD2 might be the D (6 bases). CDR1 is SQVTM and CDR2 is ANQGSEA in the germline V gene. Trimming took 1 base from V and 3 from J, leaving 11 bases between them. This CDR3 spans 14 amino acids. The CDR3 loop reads CSVEADSGTDTQYF. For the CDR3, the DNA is TGCAGCGTTGAAGCCGACAGCGGGACAGATACGCAGTATTTT.

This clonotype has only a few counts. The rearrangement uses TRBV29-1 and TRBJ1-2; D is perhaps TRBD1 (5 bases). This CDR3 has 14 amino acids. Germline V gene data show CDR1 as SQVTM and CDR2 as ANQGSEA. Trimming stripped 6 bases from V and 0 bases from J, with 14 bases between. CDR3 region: CSVFPGSPNYGYTF. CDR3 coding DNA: TGCAGCGTCTTTCCAGGGAGCCCTAACTATGGCTACACCTTC.

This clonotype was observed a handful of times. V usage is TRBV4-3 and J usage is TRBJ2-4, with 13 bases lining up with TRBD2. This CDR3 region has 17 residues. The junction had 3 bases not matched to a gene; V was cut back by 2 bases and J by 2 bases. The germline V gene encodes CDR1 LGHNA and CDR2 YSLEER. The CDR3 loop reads CASSQQLAGGTKNIQYF. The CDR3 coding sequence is TGCGCCAGCAGCCAACAACTAGCGGGAGGGACCAAAAACATTCAGTACTTC.

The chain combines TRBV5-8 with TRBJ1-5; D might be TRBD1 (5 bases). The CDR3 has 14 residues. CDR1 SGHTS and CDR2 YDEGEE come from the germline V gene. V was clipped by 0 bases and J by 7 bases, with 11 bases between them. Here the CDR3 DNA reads TGTGCCAGCAGCTTGGAGGCAGGGTGGCAGCCCCAGCATTTT. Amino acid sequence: CASSLEAGWQPQHF.

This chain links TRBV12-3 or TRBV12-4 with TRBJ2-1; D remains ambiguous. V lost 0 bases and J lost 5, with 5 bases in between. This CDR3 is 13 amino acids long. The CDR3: CASSLALNNEQFF. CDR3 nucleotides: TGTGCCAGCAGTTTAGCACTAAACAATGAGCAGTTCTTC.

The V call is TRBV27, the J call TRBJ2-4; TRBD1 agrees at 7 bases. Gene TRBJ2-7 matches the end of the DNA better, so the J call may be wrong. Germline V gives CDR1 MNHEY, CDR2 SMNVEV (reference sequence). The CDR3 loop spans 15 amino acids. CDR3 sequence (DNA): TGTGCCAGCAGTTCCGACAGGGTTGGGCTCCACGAGCAGTACTTC. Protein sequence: CASSSDRVGLHEQYF.

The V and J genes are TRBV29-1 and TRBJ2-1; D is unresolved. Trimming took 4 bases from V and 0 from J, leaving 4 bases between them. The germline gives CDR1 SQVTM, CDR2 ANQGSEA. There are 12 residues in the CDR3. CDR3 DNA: TGCAGCGTTGTTAACTCCTACAATGAGCAGTTCTTC. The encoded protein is CSVVNSYNEQFF.

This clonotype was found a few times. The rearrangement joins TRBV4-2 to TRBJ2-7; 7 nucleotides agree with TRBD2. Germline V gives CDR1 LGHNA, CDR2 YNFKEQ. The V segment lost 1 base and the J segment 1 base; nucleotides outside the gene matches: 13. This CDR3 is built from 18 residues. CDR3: CASSQVGALAGESYEQYF. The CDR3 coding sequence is TGTGCCAGCAGCCAAGTCGGGGCTTTGGCGGGGGAATCCTACGAGCAGTACTTC.

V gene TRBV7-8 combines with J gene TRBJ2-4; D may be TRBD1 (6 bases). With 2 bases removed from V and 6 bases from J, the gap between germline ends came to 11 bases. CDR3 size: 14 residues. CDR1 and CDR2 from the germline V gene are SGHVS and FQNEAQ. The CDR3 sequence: CASSLQGLGNIQYF. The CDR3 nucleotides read TGTGCCAGCAGCTTACAGGGGTTGGGAAACATTCAGTACTTC.

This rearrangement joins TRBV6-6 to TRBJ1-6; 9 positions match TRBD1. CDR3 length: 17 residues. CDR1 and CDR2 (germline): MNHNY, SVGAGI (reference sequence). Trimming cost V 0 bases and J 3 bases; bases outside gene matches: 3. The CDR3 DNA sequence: TGTGCCAGCAGTTACTCAGGGACAGGGCGCTATAATTCACCCCTCCACTTT. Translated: CASSYSGTGRYNSPLHF.

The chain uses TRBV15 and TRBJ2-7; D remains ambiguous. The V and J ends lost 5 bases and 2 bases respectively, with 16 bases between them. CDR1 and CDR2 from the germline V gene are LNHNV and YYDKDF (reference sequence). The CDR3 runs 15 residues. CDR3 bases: TGTGCCACCAGCTCCCACACGGACCAGGCCTACGAGCAGTACTTC. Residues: CATSSHTDQAYEQYF.

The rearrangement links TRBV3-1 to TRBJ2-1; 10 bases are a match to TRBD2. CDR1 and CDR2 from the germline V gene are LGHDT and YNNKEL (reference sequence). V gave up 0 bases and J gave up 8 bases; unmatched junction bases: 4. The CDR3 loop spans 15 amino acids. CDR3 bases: TGTGCCAGCAGCCAAGATAGAAGCGGGAGGGATGAGCAGTTCTTC. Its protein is CASSQDRSGRDEQFF.

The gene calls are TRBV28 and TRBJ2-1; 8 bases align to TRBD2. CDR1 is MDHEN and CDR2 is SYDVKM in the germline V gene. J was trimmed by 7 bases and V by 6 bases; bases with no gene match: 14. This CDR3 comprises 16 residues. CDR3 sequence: CASSPAGAGVGNEQFF. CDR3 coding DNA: TGTGCCAGCAGCCCTGCTGGAGCGGGAGTGGGGAATGAGCAGTTCTTC.

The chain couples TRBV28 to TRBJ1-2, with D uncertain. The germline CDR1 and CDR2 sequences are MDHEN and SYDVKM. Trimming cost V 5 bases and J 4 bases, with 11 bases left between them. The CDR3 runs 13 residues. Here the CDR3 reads CASSQSLGYGYTF. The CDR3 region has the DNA TGTGCCAGCAGTCAGTCCCTGGGCTATGGCTACACCTTC.

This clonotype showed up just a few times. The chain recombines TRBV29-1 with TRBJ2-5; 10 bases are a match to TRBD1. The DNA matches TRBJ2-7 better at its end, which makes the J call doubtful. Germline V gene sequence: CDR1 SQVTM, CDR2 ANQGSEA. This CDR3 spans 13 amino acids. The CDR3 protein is CSAEGQGGYEQYF. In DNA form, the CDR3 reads TGCAGCGCCGAAGGACAGGGGGGCTACGAGCAGTACTTC.

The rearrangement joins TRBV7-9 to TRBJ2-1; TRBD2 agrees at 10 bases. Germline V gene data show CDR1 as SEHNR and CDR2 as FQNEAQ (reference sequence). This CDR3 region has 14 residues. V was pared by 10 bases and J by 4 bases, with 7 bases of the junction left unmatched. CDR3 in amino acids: CATPRTSGYNEQFF. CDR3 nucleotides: TGTGCCACACCAAGGACTAGCGGTTACAATGAGCAGTTCTTC.

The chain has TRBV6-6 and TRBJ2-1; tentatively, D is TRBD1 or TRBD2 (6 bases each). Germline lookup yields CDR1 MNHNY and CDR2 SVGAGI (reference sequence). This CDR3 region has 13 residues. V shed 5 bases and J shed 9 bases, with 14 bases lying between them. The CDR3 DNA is TGTGCCAGCAGTGCTACCGGGGGCGGTGAGCAGTTCTTC. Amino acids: CASSATGGGEQFF.

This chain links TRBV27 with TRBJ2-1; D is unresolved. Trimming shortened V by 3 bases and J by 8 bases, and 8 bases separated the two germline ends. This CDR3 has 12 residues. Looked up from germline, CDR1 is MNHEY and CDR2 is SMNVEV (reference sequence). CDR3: CASSFGAHEQFF. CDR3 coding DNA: TGTGCCAGCAGTTTTGGTGCCCATGAGCAGTTCTTC.

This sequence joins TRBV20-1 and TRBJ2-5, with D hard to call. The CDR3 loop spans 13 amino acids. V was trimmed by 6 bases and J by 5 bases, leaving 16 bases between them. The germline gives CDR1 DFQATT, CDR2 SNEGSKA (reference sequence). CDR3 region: CSATGPSWETQYF. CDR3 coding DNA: TGCAGTGCAACCGGACCCTCCTGGGAGACCCAGTACTTC.